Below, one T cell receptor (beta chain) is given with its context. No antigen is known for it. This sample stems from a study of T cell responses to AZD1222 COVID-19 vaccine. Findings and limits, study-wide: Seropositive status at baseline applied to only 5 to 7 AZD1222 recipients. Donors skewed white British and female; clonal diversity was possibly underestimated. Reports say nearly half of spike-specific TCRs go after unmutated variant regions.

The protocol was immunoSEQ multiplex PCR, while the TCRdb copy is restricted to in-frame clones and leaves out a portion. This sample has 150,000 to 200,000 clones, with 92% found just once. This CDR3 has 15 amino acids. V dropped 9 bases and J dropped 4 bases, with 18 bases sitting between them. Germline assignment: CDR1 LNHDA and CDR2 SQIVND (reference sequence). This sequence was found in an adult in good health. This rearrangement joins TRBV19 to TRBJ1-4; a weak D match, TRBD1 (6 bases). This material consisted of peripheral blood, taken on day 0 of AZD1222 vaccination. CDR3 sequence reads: CASRADGGVNEKLFF. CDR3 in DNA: TGTGCCAGCCGGGCCGACGGGGGCGTTAATGAAAAACTGTTTTTT.